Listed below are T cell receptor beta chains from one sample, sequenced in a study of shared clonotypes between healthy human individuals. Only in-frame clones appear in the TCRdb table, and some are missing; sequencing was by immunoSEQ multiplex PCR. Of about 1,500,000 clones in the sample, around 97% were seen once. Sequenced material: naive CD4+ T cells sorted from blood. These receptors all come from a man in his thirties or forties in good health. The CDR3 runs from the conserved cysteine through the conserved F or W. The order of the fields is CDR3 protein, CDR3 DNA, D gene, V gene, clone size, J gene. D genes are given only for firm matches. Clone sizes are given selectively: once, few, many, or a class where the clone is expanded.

cdr3_aa: CASVAKRGSYEQYF
cdr3_nt: TGTGCCAGCGTTGCTAAGCGGGGGTCCTACGAGCAGTACTTC
d_call: TRBD2
v_call: TRBV28
clone_size: NA
j_call: TRBJ2-7

cdr3_aa: CASSSFGHYKGPHQETQYF
cdr3_nt: TGTGCCAGCAGTTCCTTTGGACACTATAAGGGTCCCCACCAAGAGACCCAGTACTTC
d_call: NA
v_call: TRBV27
clone_size: NA
j_call: TRBJ2-5

cdr3_aa: CASSIERTSGEYEQYF
cdr3_nt: TGTGCCAGTAGTATAGAAAGGACTAGCGGAGAGTACGAGCAGTACTTC
d_call: TRBD2
v_call: TRBV19
clone_size: NA
j_call: TRBJ2-7

cdr3_aa: CASSLGLAGLSSYEQYF
cdr3_nt: TGTGCCAGCAGCTTAGGGCTAGCGGGCCTGAGCTCCTACGAGCAGTACTTC
d_call: TRBD2
v_call: TRBV11-2
clone_size: NA
j_call: TRBJ2-7

cdr3_aa: CASSFRGRGMNTEAFF
cdr3_nt: TGTGCCAGCAGCTTCCGGGGCAGGGGCATGAACACTGAAGCTTTCTTT
d_call: NA
v_call: TRBV7-8
clone_size: NA
j_call: TRBJ1-1

cdr3_aa: CASSYRAGDSGGYTF
cdr3_nt: TGTGCCAGCAGTTACCGGGCAGGCGACTCAGGTGGCTACACCTTC
d_call: NA
v_call: TRBV6-6
clone_size: NA
j_call: TRBJ1-2

cdr3_aa: CSVEVNMNTEAFF
cdr3_nt: TGCAGCGTTGAAGTTAACATGAACACTGAAGCTTTCTTT
d_call: NA
v_call: TRBV29-1
clone_size: NA
j_call: TRBJ1-1

cdr3_aa: CASSFRDRGVHSNQPQHF
cdr3_nt: TGTGCCAGCAGCTTCCGGGACAGGGGAGTTCATAGCAATCAGCCCCAGCATTTT
d_call: TRBD1
v_call: TRBV11-3
clone_size: NA
j_call: TRBJ1-5

cdr3_aa: CASRISNYNEQFF
cdr3_nt: TGTGCCAGCAGGATTTCGAACTACAATGAGCAGTTCTTC
d_call: NA
v_call: TRBV6-6
clone_size: NA
j_call: TRBJ2-1

cdr3_aa: CASSEGRGKAYNEQFF
cdr3_nt: TGCGCCAGCAGTGAGGGTAGGGGTAAGGCCTACAATGAGCAGTTCTTC
d_call: NA
v_call: TRBV10-1
clone_size: NA
j_call: TRBJ2-1

cdr3_aa: CSVEDLGGREKLFF
cdr3_nt: TGCAGCGTTGAAGATTTAGGGGGACGGGAAAAACTGTTTTTT
d_call: NA
v_call: TRBV29-1
clone_size: NA
j_call: TRBJ1-4

cdr3_aa: CASSEGLAGYYEQYF
cdr3_nt: TGCGCCAGCAGTGAAGGGCTAGCGGGGTACTACGAGCAGTACTTC
d_call: TRBD2
v_call: TRBV10-1
clone_size: NA
j_call: TRBJ2-7

cdr3_aa: CASSLSGGPDTQYF
cdr3_nt: TGTGCCAGCAGTTTATCGGGGGGTCCAGATACGCAGTATTTT
d_call: TRBD2
v_call: TRBV28
clone_size: NA
j_call: TRBJ2-3

cdr3_aa: CASTSGTNYGYTF
cdr3_nt: TGTGCCAGCACTTCCGGGACGAACTATGGCTACACCTTC
d_call: NA
v_call: TRBV6-5
clone_size: NA
j_call: TRBJ1-2

cdr3_aa: CASSLTDRRSTDTQYF
cdr3_nt: TGTGCCAGCAGTCTCACGGACAGGCGAAGCACAGATACGCAGTATTTT
d_call: TRBD1
v_call: TRBV28
clone_size: NA
j_call: TRBJ2-3

cdr3_aa: CASKGAMGSTEAFF
cdr3_nt: TGTGCCAGCAAGGGTGCCATGGGAAGCACTGAAGCTTTCTTT
d_call: NA
v_call: TRBV2
clone_size: NA
j_call: TRBJ1-1

cdr3_aa: CASSAPLAGVTGELFF
cdr3_nt: TGTGCCAGCAGCGCACCTTTAGCGGGGGTCACCGGGGAGCTGTTTTTT
d_call: TRBD2
v_call: TRBV11-2
clone_size: NA
j_call: TRBJ2-2

cdr3_aa: CASRRLAGGPSYEQYF
cdr3_nt: TGTGCCAGCAGGAGACTAGCGGGAGGCCCGTCCTACGAGCAGTACTTC
d_call: TRBD2
v_call: TRBV27
clone_size: NA
j_call: TRBJ2-7

cdr3_aa: CSVDREWYTDTQYF
cdr3_nt: TGCAGCGTTGACCGGGAGTGGTATACAGATACGCAGTATTTT
d_call: NA
v_call: TRBV29-1
clone_size: NA
j_call: TRBJ2-3

cdr3_aa: CASSLAVAGVVNEQFF
cdr3_nt: TGCGCCAGCAGCTTGGCGGTGGCGGGAGTGGTCAATGAGCAGTTCTTC
d_call: TRBD2
v_call: TRBV5-1
clone_size: NA
j_call: TRBJ2-1

cdr3_aa: CASSLGGNTGELFF
cdr3_nt: TGCGCCAGCAGCTTGGGAGGGAACACCGGGGAGCTGTTTTTT
d_call: NA
v_call: TRBV5-1
clone_size: NA
j_call: TRBJ2-2

cdr3_aa: CSARDSNEQFF
cdr3_nt: TGCAGTGCTAGAGATTCCAATGAGCAGTTCTTC
d_call: NA
v_call: TRBV20-1
clone_size: NA
j_call: TRBJ2-1

cdr3_aa: CASSQEGRGQGIGNTIYF
cdr3_nt: TGTGCCAGCAGCCAAGAAGGCCGGGGACAGGGGATCGGAAACACCATATATTTT
d_call: TRBD1
v_call: TRBV14
clone_size: once
j_call: TRBJ1-3

cdr3_aa: CASSPRGRVYEQYF
cdr3_nt: TGTGCCAGCAGCCCCCGGGGCAGGGTCTACGAGCAGTACTTC
d_call: NA
v_call: TRBV5-5
clone_size: NA
j_call: TRBJ2-7

cdr3_aa: CASSNREVAYEQYF
cdr3_nt: TGTGCCAGCAGCAACAGGGAGGTCGCCTACGAGCAGTACTTC
d_call: NA
v_call: TRBV7-2
clone_size: NA
j_call: TRBJ2-7

cdr3_aa: CASSPGQSVNEKLFF
cdr3_nt: TGCGCCAGCAGCCCGGGACAGTCAGTGAATGAAAAACTGTTTTTT
d_call: TRBD1
v_call: TRBV5-1
clone_size: NA
j_call: TRBJ1-4

cdr3_aa: CASSYRDRNYEQYF
cdr3_nt: TGTGCCAGCAGCTACCGGGACAGAAACTACGAGCAGTACTTC
d_call: TRBD1
v_call: TRBV11-3
clone_size: NA
j_call: TRBJ2-7

cdr3_aa: CASSPVDRTGVGYF
cdr3_nt: TGTGCCAGCTCACCAGTGGACAGGACGGGTGTAGGATACTTC
d_call: TRBD1
v_call: TRBV18
clone_size: NA
j_call: TRBJ2-7

cdr3_aa: CAISGTVYEQYF
cdr3_nt: TGTGCCATCAGTGGGACAGTCTACGAGCAGTACTTC
d_call: NA
v_call: TRBV10-3
clone_size: NA
j_call: TRBJ2-7

cdr3_aa: CSVEDIGGLYF
cdr3_nt: TGCAGCGTTGAAGATATTGGGGGTCTGTACTTC
d_call: NA
v_call: TRBV29-1
clone_size: NA
j_call: TRBJ2-7

cdr3_aa: CASSSHKGAGIGANVLTF
cdr3_nt: TGTGCCAGCAGTTCCCACAAGGGAGCGGGAATTGGGGCCAACGTCCTGACTTTC
d_call: TRBD2
v_call: TRBV28
clone_size: NA
j_call: TRBJ2-6

cdr3_aa: CASRKQGLETQYF
cdr3_nt: TGTGCCAGCAGAAAACAGGGTCTCGAGACCCAGTACTTC
d_call: NA
v_call: TRBV6-6
clone_size: NA
j_call: TRBJ2-5

cdr3_aa: CASSIRGGNTEAFF
cdr3_nt: TGTGCCAGTAGTATACGGGGGGGAAATACTGAAGCTTTCTTT
d_call: NA
v_call: TRBV19
clone_size: NA
j_call: TRBJ1-1

cdr3_aa: CATKLEGAYNEQFF
cdr3_nt: TGTGCCACCAAACTCGAGGGTGCCTACAATGAGCAGTTCTTC
d_call: NA
v_call: TRBV25-1
clone_size: NA
j_call: TRBJ2-1

cdr3_aa: CASSPLLREAQEQYF
cdr3_nt: TGTGCCAGCAGCCCTCTCTTGCGGGAGGCGCAGGAGCAGTACTTC
d_call: TRBD2
v_call: TRBV7-8
clone_size: NA
j_call: TRBJ2-7

cdr3_aa: CASSFVAGGPRPVGGNEQFF
cdr3_nt: TGTGCCAGCAGTTTTGTAGCGGGAGGGCCGAGGCCGGTTGGTGGCAATGAGCAGTTCTTC
d_call: TRBD2
v_call: TRBV28
clone_size: NA
j_call: TRBJ2-1

cdr3_aa: CASTRTGASYEQYF
cdr3_nt: TGTGCCAGCACTAGGACAGGGGCCTCCTACGAGCAGTACTTC
d_call: TRBD1
v_call: TRBV6-1
clone_size: NA
j_call: TRBJ2-7

cdr3_aa: CASSVGGGTYEQYF
cdr3_nt: TGTGCCAGCAGCGTAGGAGGGGGCACCTACGAGCAGTACTTC
d_call: TRBD1
v_call: TRBV9
clone_size: NA
j_call: TRBJ2-7

cdr3_aa: CASSILAGAQAGELFF
cdr3_nt: TGTGCCAGTAGTATTTTAGCGGGAGCCCAAGCCGGGGAGCTGTTTTTT
d_call: TRBD2
v_call: TRBV19
clone_size: NA
j_call: TRBJ2-2

cdr3_aa: CASSLTGGREKLFF
cdr3_nt: TGCGCCAGCAGCTTAACAGGGGGGCGTGAAAAACTGTTTTTT
d_call: TRBD1
v_call: TRBV5-1
clone_size: NA
j_call: TRBJ1-4

cdr3_aa: CASMHPRETEAFF
cdr3_nt: TGTGCCAGCATGCACCCTAGGGAGACTGAAGCTTTCTTT
d_call: NA
v_call: TRBV5-6
clone_size: NA
j_call: TRBJ1-1

cdr3_aa: CASVSEGARNTEAFF
cdr3_nt: TGTGCCAGCGTTTCGGAGGGGGCGAGGAACACTGAAGCTTTCTTT
d_call: TRBD1
v_call: TRBV7-8
clone_size: NA
j_call: TRBJ1-1

cdr3_aa: CASSPSTGELFF
cdr3_nt: TGTGCCAGCTCACCTTCTACCGGGGAGCTGTTTTTT
d_call: NA
v_call: TRBV18
clone_size: NA
j_call: TRBJ2-2

cdr3_aa: CASRVGGTTDTQYF
cdr3_nt: TGCGCCAGCAGGGTCGGCGGCACCACAGATACGCAGTATTTT
d_call: NA
v_call: TRBV5-1
clone_size: NA
j_call: TRBJ2-3

cdr3_aa: CATRVGLAGPEQYF
cdr3_nt: TGTGCCACCAGGGTGGGACTAGCGGGACCCGAGCAGTACTTC
d_call: TRBD2
v_call: TRBV10-3
clone_size: NA
j_call: TRBJ2-7

cdr3_aa: CASSEYRALNEKLFF
cdr3_nt: TGTGCCAGCAGTGAATACCGGGCGCTAAATGAAAAACTGTTTTTT
d_call: NA
v_call: TRBV25-1
clone_size: NA
j_call: TRBJ1-4

cdr3_aa: CASSWTSGIDEQFF
cdr3_nt: TGTGCCAGCAGTTGGACTAGCGGGATCGATGAGCAGTTCTTC
d_call: TRBD2
v_call: TRBV28
clone_size: NA
j_call: TRBJ2-1

cdr3_aa: CASSLNLNEQFF
cdr3_nt: TGCGCCAGCAGCTTAAACCTTAATGAGCAGTTCTTC
d_call: NA
v_call: TRBV5-1
clone_size: NA
j_call: TRBJ2-1

cdr3_aa: CASSLAGSSSYEQYF
cdr3_nt: TGTGCCAGCAGCTTAGCAGGGTCCAGCTCCTACGAGCAGTACTTC
d_call: NA
v_call: TRBV7-2
clone_size: NA
j_call: TRBJ2-7

cdr3_aa: CASRDRPNSGNTIYF
cdr3_nt: TGCGCCTCTAGGGATAGACCGAACTCTGGAAACACCATATATTTT
d_call: NA
v_call: TRBV5-1
clone_size: NA
j_call: TRBJ1-3

cdr3_aa: CASSRQAKTYEQYF
cdr3_nt: TGTGCCAGCAGCCGACAGGCTAAAACCTACGAGCAGTACTTC
d_call: NA
v_call: TRBV5-4
clone_size: NA
j_call: TRBJ2-7

cdr3_aa: CASSVVDTAFPGNSGNTIYF
cdr3_nt: TGTGCCAGCAGCGTAGTAGACACAGCCTTCCCGGGCAACTCTGGAAACACCATATATTTT
d_call: NA
v_call: TRBV9
clone_size: NA
j_call: TRBJ1-3

cdr3_aa: CAIGGQLDYGYTF
cdr3_nt: TGTGCCATCGGGGGACAGTTGGACTATGGCTACACCTTC
d_call: TRBD1
v_call: TRBV10-3
clone_size: NA
j_call: TRBJ1-2

cdr3_aa: CASSLYGTGARDTGELFF
cdr3_nt: TGTGCCAGCAGCTTATACGGGACAGGGGCCAGGGACACCGGGGAGCTGTTTTTT
d_call: TRBD1
v_call: TRBV7-2
clone_size: once
j_call: TRBJ2-2

cdr3_aa: CASSLDGGRGTYEQFF
cdr3_nt: TGTGCCAGCAGCTTAGACGGCGGGAGAGGAACGTATGAGCAGTTCTTC
d_call: TRBD2
v_call: TRBV11-2
clone_size: once
j_call: TRBJ2-1

cdr3_aa: CASSVGQALNEQYF
cdr3_nt: TGTGCCAGCAGCGTAGGACAGGCCTTGAACGAGCAGTACTTC
d_call: NA
v_call: TRBV9
clone_size: NA
j_call: TRBJ2-7

cdr3_aa: CASSRDRYYEQYF
cdr3_nt: TGTGCCAGCAGCCGCGACAGATACTACGAGCAGTACTTC
d_call: NA
v_call: TRBV5-8
clone_size: NA
j_call: TRBJ2-7

cdr3_aa: CSVVVAGVYNEQFF
cdr3_nt: TGCAGCGTTGTTGTAGCGGGAGTTTACAATGAGCAGTTCTTC
d_call: TRBD2
v_call: TRBV29-1
clone_size: NA
j_call: TRBJ2-1